This record looks at one T cell receptor (beta chain) sequence and its context. Its target is not known. This sample was included in a study of cytomegalovirus exposure and HLA in healthy donors. Overall study: Within the Caucasian-associated ancestry cluster were roughly 79% of the roughly 360 genotyped donors.

V dropped 8 bases and J dropped 2 bases, with 16 bases sitting between them. The CDR3 totals 15 residues. The study's findings and limits: DRB1 had the most TCR associations and HLA-C the fewest, a later analysis found, with rates varying by HLA locus. Donor immune exposure was known only as CMV serostatus.

13 Jbeta primers and 60 Vbeta primers were used for the PCR. Sequencing was performed with immunoSEQ multiplex PCR; in TCRdb, only in-frame clones are kept and a portion is missing. The sample lists 150,000 to 180,000 clones, over 70% occurring once. This receptor was identified in a young man in good health and CMV-seropositive. The sequenced material came from PBMCs. The chain recombines TRBV23-1 with TRBJ2-1, with TRBD2 as a possible D gene (6 bases). TRBV23-1 is an ORF; its function is uncertain. CDR3 bases: TGCGCCAGCGGGCCCGGGGGTAAGGCCTACAATGAGCAGTTCTTC. Amino acids: CASGPGGKAYNEQFF.